A single sample gave rise to the 6 T cell receptor beta chains below, sequenced in a study of T-cell memory formation after mild COVID-19. TCRdb fed the 5' RACE reads into MiXCR, producing one record per CDR3 protein. Here the sample spans roughly 250,000 distinct CDR3 sequences, about a sixth being singletons. The sequenced material came from PBMCs or a T cell subset sorted from them (not recorded which). Receptors were obtained from a man aged 18-30 years who had mild COVID-19 (a few samples of this study predate the infection). Cell type and time point are not known.

This clonotype was counted a single time. The rearrangement uses TRBV12-3 or TRBV12-4 and TRBJ1-5; a possible D gene is TRBD1 (6 bases). V lost 4 bases, J lost 4 bases, and 8 bases lay in between. The CDR3 consists of 13 residues. CDR3 DNA: TGTGCCAGCAGTTGGGACAATAATCAGCCCCAGCATTTT. Translating gives CASSWDNNQPQHF.

The chain is built from TRBV28 and TRBJ2-6; D is ambiguous. Germline CDR1 is MDHEN and CDR2 is SYDVKM. The V end lost 2 bases, the J end lost 2 bases, and 7 bases lay between the germline ends. The CDR3 covers 15 residues. The CDR3, as DNA: TGTGCCAGCAGTTTAAGCCCCCCTGGGGCCAACGTCCTGACTTTC. Protein: CASSLSPPGANVLTF.

The DNA of the CDR3 is TGCGCCAGCAGCTTGGACGGAACCGCATATAATTCACCCCTCCACTTT. It yields the protein CASSLDGTAYNSPLHF. This chain uses TRBV5-1 with TRBJ1-6; D is unclear. Germline assignment: CDR1 SGHRS and CDR2 YFSETQ. The CDR3 length is 16 residues. Between the trimmed V and J ends, which lost 0 bases and 4 bases, there was a span of 11 bases.

This clonotype was counted only a few times. The chain is built from TRBV7-9 and TRBJ2-5; weak D call: TRBD2 (5 bases). Germline V lookup: CDR1 SEHNR, CDR2 FQNEAQ (reference sequence). This CDR3 comprises 14 residues. V was shortened by 0 bases and J by 5 bases, with 10 bases between the two germline ends. CDR3 region: CASSLAGIRETQYF. CDR3 DNA: TGTGCCAGCAGCTTAGCCGGGATTCGTGAGACCCAGTACTTC.

This clonotype was picked up a small number of times. The chain is built from TRBV7-9 and TRBJ2-5; the D call may be TRBD1 or TRBD2 (5 bases each). Germline-derived CDR1 and CDR2 are SEHNR and FQNEAQ (reference sequence). Trimming cost V 5 bases and J 4 bases, with 11 bases left between them. The CDR3 loop spans 13 amino acids. CDR3 loop: CASSPARGETQYF. The CDR3 bases are TGTGCCAGCAGCCCTGCGAGGGGAGAGACCCAGTACTTC.

In its sample, this clonotype was seen a few times. The rearrangement uses TRBV4-1 and TRBJ1-2; 10 bases fit TRBD1. This CDR3 has 15 amino acids. J lost 5 bases, V lost 1 base, and 4 bases had no gene match. Germline CDR1 and CDR2: MGHRA and YSYEKL. This chain's CDR3 is CASSQGQGAGYGYTF. CDR3 nucleotide sequence: TGCGCCAGCAGCCAAGGACAGGGGGCTGGGTATGGCTACACCTTC.